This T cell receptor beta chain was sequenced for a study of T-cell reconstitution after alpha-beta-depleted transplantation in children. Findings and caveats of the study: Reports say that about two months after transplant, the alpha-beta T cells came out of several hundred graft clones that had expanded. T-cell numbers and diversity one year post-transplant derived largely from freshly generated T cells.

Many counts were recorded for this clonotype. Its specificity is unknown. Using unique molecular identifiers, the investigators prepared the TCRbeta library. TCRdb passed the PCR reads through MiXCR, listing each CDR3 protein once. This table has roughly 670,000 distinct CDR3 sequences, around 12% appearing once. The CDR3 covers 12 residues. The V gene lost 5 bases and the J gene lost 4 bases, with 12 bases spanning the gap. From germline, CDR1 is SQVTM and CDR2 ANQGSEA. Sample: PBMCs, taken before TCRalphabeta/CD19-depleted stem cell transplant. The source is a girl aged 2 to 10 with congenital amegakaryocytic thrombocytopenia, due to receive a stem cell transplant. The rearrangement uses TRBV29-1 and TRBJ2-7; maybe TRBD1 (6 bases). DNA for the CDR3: TGCAGCGTTCGGCCCAGGGGTTACGAGCAGTACTTC. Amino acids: CSVRPRGYEQYF.